Below are 22 T cell receptor beta chains sequenced from a single sample in a study of Graves' ophthalmopathy and Graves' hyperthyroidism (dated 2018 in TCRdb). The reads were generated on an Illumina HiSeq 2000. For repertoire sequencing, TCR beta CDR3 regions were amplified from RNA transcripts. The first round of RT-PCR was done with HTBI primers and the Qiagen OneStep RT-PCR kit, and was followed by a second round of multiplex PCR, then size selection and purification. TCRdb reprocessed the public reads (quality trimming at Q25 with fastp, clone calling with MiXCR) and kept in-frame beta chains. One record per CDR3 amino acid sequence lists the most common genes and DNA. The sample data list approximately 700,000 distinct CDR3 sequences, and about 38% of these were observed just once. The ten largest clones capture roughly 3% of the sample. Sequencing was done on a sample of peripheral blood. The receptors shown here come from an adult man with Graves' ophthalmopathy.

A word on this clonotype: This clone may be a read error of a much larger clone one base away. The V gene is TRBV9, the J gene TRBJ1-3, with D unclear. The CDR3 sequence is 17 residues long. CDR1 and CDR2 (germline): SGDLS, YYNGEE. The CDR3 is CASGSVLGGDSGNTIYF. The CDR3 nucleotides are TGCGCCAGCGGCAGCGTACTGGGCGGAGACTCTGGAAACACCATATATTTT.

CDR3 protein: CASSATQGNTIYF. CDR3 in DNA: TGTGCCAGCAGCGCCACACAAGGAAACACCATATATTTT. The chain is built from TRBV9 and TRBJ1-3, with D uncertain. Germline lookup yields CDR1 SGDLS and CDR2 YYNGEE. V shed 3 bases and J shed 4 bases, with 8 bases lying between them. The CDR3 covers 13 residues.

As for this clonotype: A clone one base away is much larger, so this may be a read error. V usage is TRBV19 and J usage is TRBJ1-1, with TRBD1 as a possible D gene (6 bases). Germline CDR1 and CDR2: LNHDA and SQIVND (reference sequence). The CDR3 length is 14 residues. CDR3 loop: CANSLPQGGTEAFF. DNA of the CDR3: TGTGCCAATAGTCTACCACAGGGCGGCACTGAAGCTTTCTTT.

The sample holds many counts of this clonotype. The chain combines TRBV10-2 with TRBJ2-3; possibly TRBD1 or TRBD2 for D (5 bases each). The ends were cut back, 3 bases at V and 2 bases at J, with 12 bases in the middle. Germline values: CDR1 WSHSY, CDR2 SAAADI. The CDR3 totals 15 residues. CDR3 protein: CASSEEGRVTDTQYF. In nucleotides, the CDR3 is TGCGCCAGCAGTGAAGAGGGGCGCGTCACAGATACGCAGTATTTT.

This clonotype was detected ten times or more. The V gene is TRBV20-1, the J gene TRBJ1-1; a weak D match, TRBD1 (6 bases). This CDR3 region has 13 residues. With 5 bases removed from V and 1 base from J, the gap between germline ends came to 11 bases. Germline V CDR1 and CDR2: DFQATT, SNEGSKA (reference sequence). As DNA, the CDR3 is TGCAGTGCTGGAAGACAGGAGAACACTGAAGCTTTCTTT. Protein: CSAGRQENTEAFF.

This clonotype appeared once. J is TRBJ1-2 and V is TRBV10-3; D perhaps matches TRBD1 (6 bases). Germline V gives CDR1 ENHRY, CDR2 SYGVKD. This CDR3 spans 13 amino acids. Trimming removed 10 bases from V and 6 bases from J, with 18 bases in between. CDR3 sequence reads: CASSPQGFDGYTF. The DNA for the CDR3 is TGTGCCAGCTCACCACAGGGTTTCGATGGCTACACCTTC.

In its sample, this clonotype was seen once. A much larger clonotype is one base distant, so this may be a read error. The genes are TRBV10-3 and TRBJ1-5, with D perhaps TRBD1 (5 bases). CDR1 is ENHRY, CDR2 SYGVKD, per germline. CDR3 length: 15 residues. The CDR3, as DNA: TGTGCCAGCAGTAACAGACGGGGGATCAATCAGCCCCAGCATTTT. As protein: CASSNRRGINQPQHF.

This chain joins TRBV2 and TRBJ2-7, with 9 bases fitting TRBD2. Germline V gives CDR1 SNHLY, CDR2 FYNNEI. With V trimmed by 4 bases and J by 3 bases, 4 bases remained unmatched. The CDR3 has 14 amino acids. The CDR3 region has the DNA TGTGCCAGCAGTGGTAGCGGGAGAGTCTACGAGCAGTACTTC. It codes for CASSGSGRVYEQYF.

As to this clonotype: Likely a read error: the CDR3 ends without its conserved phenylalanine or tryptophan. The chain couples TRBV25-1 to TRBJ1-1; D call uncertain. Between the trimmed V and J ends, which lost 11 bases and 4 bases, there was a span of 11 bases. The CDR3 is made up of 11 amino acids. CDR1 is MGHDK, CDR2 SYGVNS, per germline. The CDR3 DNA reads as TGTGCCTGGGTGGAGAGCACTGAAGCTTTCCTT. Its protein product is CAWVESTEAFL.

This clonotype was detected ten times or more. The rearrangement links TRBV2 to TRBJ1-6; 8 bases line up with TRBD1. Germline values: CDR1 SNHLY, CDR2 FYNNEI. Trimming cost V 8 bases and J 7 bases; bases outside gene matches: 7. The CDR3 has 14 amino acids. Here the CDR3 DNA reads TGTGCCAGCTCCCGGACAGGGTTCAATTCACCCCTCCACTTT. Its protein product is CASSRTGFNSPLHF.

This clonotype has more than one count but fewer than ten. This sequence joins TRBV4-3 and TRBJ2-7; D is ambiguous. Trimming left V 0 bases short and J 5 bases short, with 8 bases between. The CDR3 contains 13 residues. In germline, CDR1 is LGHNA, CDR2 YSLEER. The CDR3 region has the DNA TGCGCCAGCAGCCAAGAATATCATAACGAGCAGTACTTC. Encoded protein: CASSQEYHNEQYF.

This clonotype was observed many times. J is TRBJ2-7 and V is TRBV5-8; TRBD2 is a possible D gene (6 bases). Between the trimmed V and J ends, which lost 3 bases and 3 bases, there was a span of 13 bases. This CDR3 spans 14 amino acids. Germline CDR1 reads SGHTS; CDR2 reads YDEGEE. CDR3 nucleotides: TGTGCCAGCAGCTCCGACACGGGAGACTACGAGCAGTACTTC. Encoded protein: CASSSDTGDYEQYF.

The rearrangement uses TRBV10-3 and TRBJ2-7; 8 bases agree with TRBD1. Trimming at V came to 5 bases and at J to 8 bases, leaving 2 bases not matched to a gene. The CDR3 runs 11 residues. Germline values: CDR1 ENHRY, CDR2 SYGVKD. CDR3 loop: CAISPGGQQYF. DNA for the CDR3: TGTGCCATCAGTCCAGGGGGCCAGCAGTACTTC.

This clonotype was counted only a few times. This chain connects TRBV5-1 to TRBJ2-7; tentatively, D is TRBD2 (5 bases). V lost 4 bases and J lost 3, with 14 bases in between. There are 14 residues in the CDR3. Germline V gene lookup returns CDR1 SGHRS and CDR2 YFSETQ. The CDR3 DNA follows: TGCGCCAGCAGCCCCGGGGATGCAGACTACGAGCAGTACTTC. Amino acids: CASSPGDADYEQYF.

The sample holds many counts of this clonotype. The chain recombines TRBV7-9 with TRBJ2-5; a weak D match, TRBD2 (5 bases). Trimming took 5 bases from V and 5 from J, leaving 9 bases between them. CDR3 length: 12 residues. Germline V gene data show CDR1 as SEHNR and CDR2 as FQNEAQ (reference sequence). The chain's CDR3 is CASSQRAETQYF. In DNA, the CDR3 is TGTGCCAGCAGCCAGAGGGCGGAGACCCAGTACTTC.

This clonotype has ten or more counts. V gene TRBV24-1 combines with J gene TRBJ1-3, with a possible D match to TRBD1 (6 bases). CDR1 and CDR2 from the germline V gene are KGHDR and SFDVKD. V shed 7 bases and J shed 4 bases, with 13 bases lying between them. The CDR3 extends over 14 amino acids. The CDR3 loop reads CATSEQGDGNTIYF. The CDR3 DNA reads as TGTGCCACCAGCGAACAGGGAGACGGAAACACCATATATTTT.

V and J are TRBV10-3 and TRBJ1-5; 11 bases agree with TRBD1. The CDR3 totals 15 residues. The J segment lost 3 bases and the V segment lost 10 bases, leaving 8 bases of the junction unmatched. Germline-derived CDR1 and CDR2 are ENHRY and SYGVKD. CDR3 DNA sequence: TGTGCCAGCATAGGGACAGGGGGAGTCAATCAGCCCCAGCATTTT. This gives the protein CASIGTGGVNQPQHF.

As for this clonotype: This may come from a read error, since a much larger clone is one base off. The chain joins TRBV12-3 or TRBV12-4 to TRBJ1-5, with D uncertain. This CDR3 has 16 residues. CDR3 nucleotide sequence: TGTGTCAGCAGTTTATGGTATGGTGGGGGCAATCAGCCCCAGCATTTT. Translation gives CVSSLWYGGGNQPQHF.

This clonotype was seen many times. V is TRBV5-8 and J is TRBJ2-7, with D perhaps matching TRBD1 or TRBD2 (5 bases each). The V gene's germline CDR1 is SGHTS and CDR2 YDEGEE. The V gene lost 1 base and the J gene lost 6 bases, with 11 bases spanning the gap. CDR3 length equals 13 residues. The CDR3 DNA sequence: TGTGCCAGCAGCTTGCAACGGGACGGCGAGCAGTACTTC. Translated, it gives CASSLQRDGEQYF.

This clonotype was recorded at least ten times. V usage is TRBV27 and J usage is TRBJ2-7, with TRBD1 matching over 9 bases. CDR1 is MNHEY, CDR2 SMNVEV, per germline (reference sequence). Germline trimming cut 6 bases from V and 4 bases from J; bases unmatched to any gene: 4. The CDR3 loop spans 13 amino acids. The CDR3 region has the DNA TGTGCCAGCAGGGAGGACAGGGGATACGAGCAGTACTTC. Its protein product is CASREDRGYEQYF.

This rearrangement joins TRBV29-1 to TRBJ2-7; 8 bases are a match to TRBD1. CDR1 SQVTM and CDR2 ANQGSEA come from the germline V gene. This CDR3 contains 13 residues. Trimming took 8 bases from V and 2 from J; bases not matched to a gene: 8. The CDR3 DNA is TGCAGCCCTGGACAGGGCACACCCTACGAGCAGTACTTC. Residues: CSPGQGTPYEQYF.

The genes are TRBV29-1 and TRBJ2-2, with D possibly TRBD1 on 6 matching bases. Trimming stripped 3 bases from V and 6 bases from J, with 17 bases between. Germline assignment: CDR1 SQVTM and CDR2 ANQGSEA. The CDR3 runs to 15 residues. The CDR3 here is CSVDLGHPKAGELFF. The CDR3 DNA sequence: TGCAGCGTTGATTTGGGACACCCTAAGGCCGGGGAGCTGTTTTTT.